This entry lists 9 T cell receptor beta chains sequenced from one sample in a study of glioma-infiltrating T cells. Amplification of TCR alpha and beta CDR3 regions from RNA used iRepertoire nested multiplex PCR. TCRdb passed the multiplex PCR reads through MiXCR, listing each CDR3 protein once. The table has 300,000 to 400,000 distinct CDR3 sequences, 35% to 45% seen once; the top ten hold about 12%. Input material: glioma tissue, nonneoplastic brain tissue, or PBMCs (not recorded which). These receptors originate from a human donor with low-grade glioma or glioblastoma, undergoing nonglioma brain surgery, or in good health (not recorded which).

In its sample, this clonotype was seen many times. The chain uses TRBV27 and TRBJ2-2, with D maybe TRBD2 (6 bases). The CDR3 spans 16 residues. Trimming took off 6 bases at V and 4 bases at J, with 18 bases between the two ends. The germline V gene encodes CDR1 MNHEY and CDR2 SMNVEV (reference sequence). The CDR3 reads CASRFIAVGGTGELFF. The DNA of the CDR3 is TGTGCCAGCAGATTCATAGCGGTCGGGGGCACCGGGGAGCTGTTTTTT.

The genes are TRBV16 and TRBJ1-5, with a weak D call TRBD1 (5 bases). The CDR3 consists of 13 residues. Trimming shortened V by 4 bases and J by 5 bases, and 9 bases separated the two germline ends. Germline V gene lookup returns CDR1 KGHSY and CDR2 FQNENV. Written as DNA, the CDR3 is TGTGCCAGCAGCCGGGGCATCTATCAGCCCCAGCATTTT. It translates to CASSRGIYQPQHF.

The genes are TRBV4-1 and TRBJ1-1; D is unclear. This CDR3 is built from 15 residues. Trimming left V 1 base short and J 1 base short, with 10 bases between. The germline CDR1 and CDR2 sequences are MGHRA and YSYEKL. This chain's CDR3 is CASSQVWAGNTEAFF. As DNA, the CDR3 is TGCGCCAGCAGCCAAGTTTGGGCGGGGAACACTGAAGCTTTCTTT.

The chain recombines TRBV20-1 with TRBJ2-4; 10 bases agree with TRBD2. V lost 6 bases and J lost 9; bases outside the gene matches: 11. The germline gives CDR1 DFQATT, CDR2 SNEGSKA (reference sequence). The CDR3 is 14 amino acids. CDR3 DNA: TGCAGTGCGAGTCAGCTAGCGGGAGTGAGCATTCAGTACTTC. The encoded protein is CSASQLAGVSIQYF.

This clonotype was found many times. This chain connects TRBV20-1 to TRBJ1-1; no firm D call. The CDR3 runs to 14 residues. From germline, CDR1 is DFQATT and CDR2 SNEGSKA (reference sequence). V lost 2 bases, J lost 2 bases, and 12 bases lay in between. The CDR3: CSARPGSDNTEAFF. CDR3 bases: TGCAGTGCTAGACCGGGGTCCGATAACACTGAAGCTTTCTTT.

This clonotype showed up many times. The rearrangement uses TRBV20-1 and TRBJ2-7; 7 bases are a match to TRBD2. CDR1 DFQATT and CDR2 SNEGSKA come from the germline V gene (reference sequence). This CDR3 has 16 residues. The junction had 16 bases not matched to a gene; V was cut back by 6 bases and J by 2 bases. CDR3 protein: CSAPPPVAGVTYEQYF. CDR3 nucleotides: TGCAGTGCACCCCCTCCGGTAGCGGGCGTAACCTACGAGCAGTACTTC.

V and J are TRBV28 and TRBJ2-6; the D gene is possibly TRBD1 (5 bases). CDR1 is MDHEN, CDR2 SYDVKM, per germline. There are 16 residues in the CDR3. Trimming pared 3 bases from V and 0 bases from J, leaving 9 bases between. The CDR3 is CASSLPQGSGANVLTF. The CDR3 nucleotides read TGTGCCAGCAGTTTGCCCCAGGGCTCTGGGGCCAACGTCCTGACTTTC.

The V call is TRBV12-3 or TRBV12-4, the J call TRBJ2-2; 10 bases map to TRBD1. This CDR3 spans 13 amino acids. The J segment lost 6 bases and the V segment lost 6 bases, leaving 1 base of the junction unmatched. CDR3 residues: CASSGQGAGELFF. The CDR3 coding sequence is TGTGCCAGCAGCGGACAGGGGGCCGGGGAGCTGTTTTTT.

This clonotype occurred a few times. This may be a read error: a much more frequent sequence differs by one nucleotide. V usage is TRBV6-2 or TRBV6-3 and J usage is TRBJ2-3; no firm D call. TRBJ1-5 explains the end of the DNA better; the J call may be wrong. Germline V gene sequence: CDR1 MNHEY, CDR2 SVGEGT. The length of the CDR3 is 17 residues. In DNA form, the CDR3 reads TGTGCCAGCACCTTACGCGCGGAGACCACTAGCACAGATACGCAGCATTTT. It specifies CASTLRAETTSTDTQHF.